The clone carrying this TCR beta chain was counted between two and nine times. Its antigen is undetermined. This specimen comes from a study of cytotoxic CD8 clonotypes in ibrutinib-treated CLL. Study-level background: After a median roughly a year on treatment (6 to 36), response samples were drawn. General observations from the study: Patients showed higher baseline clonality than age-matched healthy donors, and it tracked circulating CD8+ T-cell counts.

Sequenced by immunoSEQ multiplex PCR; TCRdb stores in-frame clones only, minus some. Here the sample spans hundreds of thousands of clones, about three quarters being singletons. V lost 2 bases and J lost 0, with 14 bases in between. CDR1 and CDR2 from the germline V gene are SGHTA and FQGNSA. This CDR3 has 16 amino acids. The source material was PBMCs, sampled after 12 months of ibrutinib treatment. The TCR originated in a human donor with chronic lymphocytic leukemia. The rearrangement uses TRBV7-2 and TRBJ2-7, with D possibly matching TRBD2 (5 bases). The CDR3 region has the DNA TGTGCCAGCAGCTTAATCGGCGGGCGGAGCTCCTACGAGCAGTACTTC. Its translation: CASSLIGGRSSYEQYF.